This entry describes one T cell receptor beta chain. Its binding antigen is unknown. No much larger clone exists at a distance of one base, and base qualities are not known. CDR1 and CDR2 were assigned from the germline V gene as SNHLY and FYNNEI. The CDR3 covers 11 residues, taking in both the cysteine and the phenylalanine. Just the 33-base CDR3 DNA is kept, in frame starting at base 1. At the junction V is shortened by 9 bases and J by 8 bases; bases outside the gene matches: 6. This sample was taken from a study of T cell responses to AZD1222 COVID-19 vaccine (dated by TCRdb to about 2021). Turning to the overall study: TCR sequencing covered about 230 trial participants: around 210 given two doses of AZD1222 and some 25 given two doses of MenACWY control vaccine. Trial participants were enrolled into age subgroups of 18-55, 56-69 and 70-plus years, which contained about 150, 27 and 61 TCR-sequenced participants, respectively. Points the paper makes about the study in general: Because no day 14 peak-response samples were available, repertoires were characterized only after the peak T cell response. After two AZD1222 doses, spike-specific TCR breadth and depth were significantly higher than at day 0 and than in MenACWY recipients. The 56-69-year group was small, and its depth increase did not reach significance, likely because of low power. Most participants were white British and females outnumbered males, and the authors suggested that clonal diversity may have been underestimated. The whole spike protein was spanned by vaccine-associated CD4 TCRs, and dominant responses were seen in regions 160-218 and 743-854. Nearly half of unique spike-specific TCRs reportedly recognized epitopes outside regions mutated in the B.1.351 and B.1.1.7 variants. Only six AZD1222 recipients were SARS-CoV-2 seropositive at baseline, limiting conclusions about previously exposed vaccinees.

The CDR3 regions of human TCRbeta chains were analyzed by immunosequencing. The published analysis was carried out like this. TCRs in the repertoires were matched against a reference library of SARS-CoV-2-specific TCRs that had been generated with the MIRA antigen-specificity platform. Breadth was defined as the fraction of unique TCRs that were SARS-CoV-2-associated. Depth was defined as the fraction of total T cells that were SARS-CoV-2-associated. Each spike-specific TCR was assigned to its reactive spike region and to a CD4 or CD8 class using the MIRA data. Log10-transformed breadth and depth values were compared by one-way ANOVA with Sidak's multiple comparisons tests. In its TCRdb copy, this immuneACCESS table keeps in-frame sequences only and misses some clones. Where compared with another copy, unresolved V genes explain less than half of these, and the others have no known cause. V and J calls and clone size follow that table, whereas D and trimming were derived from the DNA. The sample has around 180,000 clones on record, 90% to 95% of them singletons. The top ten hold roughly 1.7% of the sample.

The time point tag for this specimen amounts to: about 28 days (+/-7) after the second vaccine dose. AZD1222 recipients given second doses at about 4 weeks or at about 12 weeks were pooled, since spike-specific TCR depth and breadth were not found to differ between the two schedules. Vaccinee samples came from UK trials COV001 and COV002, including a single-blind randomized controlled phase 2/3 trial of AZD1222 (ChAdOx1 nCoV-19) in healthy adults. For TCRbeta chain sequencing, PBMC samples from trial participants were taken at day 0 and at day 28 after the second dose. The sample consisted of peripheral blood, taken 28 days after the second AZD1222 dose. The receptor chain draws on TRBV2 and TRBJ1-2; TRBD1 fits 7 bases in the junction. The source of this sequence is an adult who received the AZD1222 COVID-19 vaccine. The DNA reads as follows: TGTGCCAGAACAGGGGAGGGAGGCTACACCTTC. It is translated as CARTGEGGYTF.